The 31 T cell receptor beta chains reported below all come from one sample, sequenced in a study of T-cell memory formation after mild COVID-19. TCRdb reanalysed the 5' RACE reads using MiXCR and keeps one entry per CDR3 protein. The data contain around 340,000 distinct CDR3 sequences, 20% to 25% of them singletons. Sequencing was done on a sample of PBMCs or a T cell subset sorted from them (not recorded which). The origin of the receptors is an adult woman who had mild COVID-19 (a few samples of this study predate the infection). Cell type and time point are not known.

The sample holds one count of this clonotype. The CDR3 DNA reads as TGTGCCAGCAGCCAAGATCCGGCAGCCGGTGGACACTATGGCTACACCTTC. As protein: CASSQDPAAGGHYGYTF. The V call is TRBV3-1, the J call TRBJ1-2, with D unresolved. The CDR3 covers 17 residues. Deletions cut 0 bases from V and 3 bases from J, with 17 bases between. Germline lookup yields CDR1 LGHDT and CDR2 YNNKEL (reference sequence).

The V and J genes are TRBV5-1 and TRBJ2-1; TRBD2 matches 10 bases. The CDR3 is 16 amino acids. Trimming took 3 bases from V and 7 from J; bases not matched to a gene: 10. Germline CDR1 and CDR2: SGHRS and YFSETQ. This chain's CDR3 is CASSSLSGGATNEQFF. The CDR3 region has the DNA TGCGCCAGCAGCTCCTTGAGCGGGGGGGCGACTAATGAGCAGTTCTTC.

The chain joins TRBV5-1 to TRBJ1-2, with a tentative D call TRBD1 (5 bases). V lost 2 bases, J lost 3 bases, and 11 bases lay in between. In germline, CDR1 is SGHRS, CDR2 YFSETQ. This CDR3 is built from 14 residues. The CDR3 DNA is TGCGCCAGCAGCTTAGGGGAGCGATACTATGGCTACACCTTC. It translates to CASSLGERYYGYTF.

This clonotype was counted a few times. The chain links TRBV9 to TRBJ1-6, with D tentatively TRBD1 (5 bases). Looked up from germline, CDR1 is SGDLS and CDR2 is YYNGEE. The V end was cut by 0 bases, the J end by 7 bases, with 11 bases between. CDR3 size: 15 residues. The CDR3 coding sequence is TGTGCCAGCAGCGTAGTAGGGGACCCCAATTCACCCCTCCACTTT. Translation gives CASSVVGDPNSPLHF.

The V call is TRBV6-5, the J call TRBJ2-7; D not resolved. With 10 bases removed from V and 7 bases from J, the gap between germline ends came to 20 bases. Germline CDR1 is MNHEY and CDR2 is SVGAGI. The CDR3 totals 13 residues. CDR3 amino acids: CATEHGPLREQYF. The CDR3 DNA reads as TGTGCCACCGAGCACGGGCCACTTCGGGAGCAGTACTTC.

This clonotype was counted a few times. The rearrangement links TRBV5-5 to TRBJ1-5; D uncertain. The germline V and J ends were trimmed by 3 bases and 0 bases, with 7 bases remaining between them. The CDR3 extends over 14 amino acids. CDR1 is SGHKS and CDR2 is YYEKEE in the germline V gene (reference sequence). The CDR3 DNA sequence: TGTGCCAGCAGCTCGGAACATAGCAATCAGCCCCAGCATTTT. This translates into CASSSEHSNQPQHF.

The genes are TRBV7-9 and TRBJ2-3; TRBD2 might be the D (6 bases). The CDR3 covers 16 residues. Germline CDR1 is SEHNR and CDR2 is FQNEAQ (reference sequence). The V and J ends lost 4 bases and 3 bases respectively, with 17 bases between them. CDR3 amino acids: CASSSSNGGKTDTQYF. The CDR3 nucleotides are TGTGCCAGCAGCTCATCGAATGGGGGGAAAACAGATACGCAGTATTTT.

The chain couples TRBV19 to TRBJ2-2, with TRBD2 identical over 8 bases. V gave up 2 bases and J gave up 4 bases; unmatched junction bases: 3. The CDR3 runs to 15 residues. From germline, CDR1 is LNHDA and CDR2 SQIVND (reference sequence). This CDR3 reads CASSILAGTTGELFF. Here the CDR3 DNA reads TGTGCCAGTAGTATACTAGCGGGTACCACCGGGGAGCTGTTTTTT.

This clonotype has a count of ten or more. The chain couples TRBV12-3 or TRBV12-4 to TRBJ2-5; D remains unclear. V lost 5 bases, J lost 4 bases, and 5 bases lay in between. The CDR3 has 11 residues. This CDR3 reads CASSTRETQYF. The CDR3 nucleotides read TGTGCCAGCAGTACCCGAGAGACCCAGTACTTC.

The rearrangement uses TRBV24-1 and TRBJ1-2; tentative D call: TRBD1 (5 bases). Germline V lookup: CDR1 KGHDR, CDR2 SFDVKD. Trimming removed 11 bases from V and 11 bases from J, with 23 bases in between. This CDR3 has 13 residues. The CDR3 region is CAIGRDGALRYTF. CDR3 sequence (DNA): TGTGCCATCGGAAGAGACGGGGCGCTACGTTACACCTTC.

The V call is TRBV7-9, the J call TRBJ1-2, with D hard to call. The CDR3 has 14 amino acids. Trimming pared 5 bases from V and 2 bases from J, leaving 12 bases between. In germline, CDR1 is SEHNR, CDR2 FQNEAQ (reference sequence). This CDR3 reads CASSRLILNYGYTF. The CDR3 coding sequence is TGTGCCAGCAGCCGACTCATCCTCAACTATGGCTACACCTTC.

This clonotype showed up just once. The rearrangement joins TRBV7-9 to TRBJ2-7, with D perhaps given as TRBD1 or TRBD2 (5 bases each). The CDR3 is made up of 14 amino acids. V was cut by 5 bases and J by 6 bases, with 17 bases left in between. Germline CDR1 reads SEHNR; CDR2 reads FQNEAQ (reference sequence). The CDR3 is CASSNRSAGAEQYF. The CDR3 DNA follows: TGTGCCAGCAGCAATCGATCAGCCGGGGCCGAGCAGTACTTC.

The genes are TRBV13 and TRBJ1-1; D is ambiguous. The CDR3 contains 14 residues. The V end lost 5 bases, the J end lost 10 bases, and 20 bases lay between the germline ends. CDR1 is PRHDT, CDR2 FYEKMQ, per germline (reference sequence). The CDR3 DNA is TGTGCCAGCAGCCCCCTGGCCCCCGCGGTGGGAGCTTTCTTT. Translating it yields CASSPLAPAVGAFF.

The CDR3 sequence is CASSEAPRGEQYF. The CDR3 DNA is TGTGCCAGCAGTGAAGCCCCTAGGGGCGAGCAGTACTTC. The chain is built from TRBV6-1 and TRBJ2-7; TRBD1 is a possible D gene (5 bases). V gave up 0 bases and J gave up 6 bases, with 9 bases separating them. Germline V gene data show CDR1 as MNHNS and CDR2 as SASEGT. This CDR3 contains 13 residues.

Only a few counts were recorded for this clonotype. The chain carries TRBV4-2 and TRBJ2-4; 13 bases map to TRBD2. Trimming took 1 base from V and 2 from J; bases not matched to a gene: 5. This CDR3 spans 18 amino acids. The germline gives CDR1 LGHNA, CDR2 YNFKEQ. The CDR3 region has the DNA TGTGCCAGCAGCCAAGCCGGGACTAGCGGGATGCCCAAAAACATTCAGTACTTC. It codes for CASSQAGTSGMPKNIQYF.

This clonotype turned up a few times. V and J are TRBV15 and TRBJ2-7; 7 bases are a match to TRBD1. CDR1 is LNHNV and CDR2 is YYDKDF in the germline V gene (reference sequence). This CDR3 comprises 14 residues. V dropped 3 bases and J dropped 0; count of bases not matched to a gene: 2. The CDR3 loop reads CATSRGTASYEQYF. The CDR3 region has the DNA TGTGCCACCAGCAGGGGGACAGCCTCCTACGAGCAGTACTTC. The variable domain in full, completed from reference TRBV15 and TRBJ2-7, reads DAMVIQNPRYQVTQFGKPVTLSCSQTLNHNVMYWYQQKSSQAPKLLFHYYDKDFNNEADTPDNFQSRRPNTSFCFLDIRSPGLGDTAMYLCATSRGTASYEQYFGPGTRLTVT.

This clonotype has more than one count but fewer than ten. The chain joins TRBV11-2 to TRBJ2-7; no definite D call. The CDR3 covers 12 residues. V was cut by 7 bases and J by 2 bases, with 9 bases left in between. Looked up from germline, CDR1 is SGHAT and CDR2 is FQNNGV. The DNA for the CDR3 is TGTGCCAGCACCCCACAAACCTACGAGCAGTACTTC. Protein product: CASTPQTYEQYF.

There are a few counts of this clonotype. This chain joins TRBV7-2 and TRBJ1-3; D gene ambiguous. The CDR3 covers 16 residues. V shed 4 bases and J shed 1 base, with 14 bases lying between them. The V gene's germline CDR1 is SGHTA and CDR2 FQGNSA. CDR3 region: CASSSNDARSGNTIYF. The CDR3 coding sequence is TGTGCCAGCAGCTCCAACGACGCCCGATCTGGAAACACCATATATTTT.

This chain joins TRBV4-1 and TRBJ2-5, with D uncertain. Trimming took off 3 bases at V and 0 bases at J, with 20 bases between the two ends. Germline lookup yields CDR1 MGHRA and CDR2 YSYEKL. This CDR3 has 18 residues. CDR3 DNA sequence: TGCGCCAGCAGCCAGTCTCGCGGCGGTGGTGGGTACCAAGAGACCCAGTACTTC. Protein sequence: CASSQSRGGGGYQETQYF.

This clonotype was seen many times. V usage is TRBV29-1 and J usage is TRBJ2-1; TRBD2 matches 11 bases. Losses at the gene ends were 6 bases for V and 5 bases for J; bases not matched to a gene: 12. The germline V gene encodes CDR1 SQVTM and CDR2 ANQGSEA. The CDR3 extends over 16 amino acids. Written as DNA, the CDR3 is TGCAGCGTCGACGGGAGACTAGCGGGGTTCAACAATGAGCAGTTCTTC. Translated, it gives CSVDGRLAGFNNEQFF.

In this sample, this clonotype turned up a few times. CDR3 region: CASSFHEGRRNEQFF. In nucleotides, the CDR3 is TGTGCCAGCAGTTTTCACGAGGGACGGAGGAATGAGCAGTTCTTC. The chain couples TRBV6-2 or TRBV6-3 to TRBJ2-1; D could derive from TRBD1 or TRBD2 (5 bases each). The germline V gene has CDR1 MNHEY and CDR2 SVGEGT. The V end was cut by 4 bases, the J end by 7 bases, with 17 bases between. This CDR3 is built from 15 residues.

This clonotype occurred a few times. V gene TRBV4-2 combines with J gene TRBJ2-7, with 12 bases fitting TRBD1. CDR3 length equals 14 residues. Trimming at V came to 1 base and at J to 5 bases, leaving 0 bases not matched to a gene. Germline CDR1 LGHNA, CDR2 YNFKEQ. In DNA form, the CDR3 reads TGTGCCAGCAGCCAAGGGGACAGGGGGCACGAGCAGTACTTC. It is translated as CASSQGDRGHEQYF.

V gene TRBV20-1 combines with J gene TRBJ2-3, with 12 bases fitting TRBD2. The V and J ends lost 5 bases and 3 bases, in that order; junction bases with no gene match: 9. The CDR3 is 16 amino acids. Germline values: CDR1 DFQATT, CDR2 SNEGSKA (reference sequence). CDR3 in amino acids: CSAPSPSGRATDTQYF. CDR3 DNA sequence: TGCAGTGCTCCTTCGCCTAGCGGGAGGGCTACAGATACGCAGTATTTT.

This clonotype was detected only a few times. The chain recombines TRBV20-1 with TRBJ2-3, with 9 bases fitting TRBD1. Germline CDR1 DFQATT, CDR2 SNEGSKA (reference sequence). Trimming cost V 5 bases and J 11 bases; bases outside gene matches: 8. The CDR3 spans 12 residues. CDR3 nucleotides: TGCAGTGCTTCGACAGGGGGGGTTCTGCAGTATTTT. Residues: CSASTGGVLQYF.

This clonotype was recorded many times. The rearrangement joins TRBV7-6 to TRBJ2-3; TRBD2 aligns across 8 bases. Germline V gene sequence: CDR1 SGHVS, CDR2 FNYEAQ. V was clipped by 7 bases and J by 6 bases; unmatched bases: 9. The CDR3 extends over 14 amino acids. The CDR3 bases are TGTGCCAGCACCTTCGGGGGGGCCATGGATACGCAGTATTTT. Amino acids: CASTFGGAMDTQYF.

V usage is TRBV11-1 and J usage is TRBJ2-2; TRBD1 matches 7 bases. The CDR3 is 18 residues long. After removal of 4 bases from V and 0 bases from J, the junction contained 11 bases not matched to a gene. Looked up from germline, CDR1 is SGHAT and CDR2 is FQDESV (reference sequence). The CDR3 DNA reads TGTGCCAGCAGCTCCTTTGGATGGGACAGTCCGAACACCGGGGAGCTGTTTTTT. Translated: CASSSFGWDSPNTGELFF.

The chain links TRBV15 to TRBJ2-7, with no clear D. The CDR3 covers 13 residues. Germline CDR1 and CDR2: LNHNV and YYDKDF (reference sequence). V was cut by 2 bases and J by 5 bases, with 10 bases left in between. This CDR3 reads CATSRPHFHEQYF. The CDR3 DNA sequence: TGTGCCACCAGCAGACCACACTTCCACGAGCAGTACTTC. Looking up the rest from reference TRBV15 and TRBJ2-7 gives the full variable domain: DAMVIQNPRYQVTQFGKPVTLSCSQTLNHNVMYWYQQKSSQAPKLLFHYYDKDFNNEADTPDNFQSRRPNTSFCFLDIRSPGLGDTAMYLCATSRPHFHEQYFGPGTRLTVT.

This clonotype was seen only a few times. This sequence joins TRBV11-2 and TRBJ2-5; TRBD2 agrees at 7 bases. Per germline, CDR1 SGHAT and CDR2 FQNNGV. The V and J ends lost 3 bases and 1 base, in that order; junction bases with no gene match: 5. The CDR3 has 15 residues. CDR3 sequence reads: CASSLASGPQETQYF. In nucleotides, the CDR3 is TGTGCCAGCAGCTTGGCTAGCGGACCCCAAGAGACCCAGTACTTC.

The CDR3 DNA reads as TGTGCCAGCAGTCCACCCCTAGCGGGGGGGTCCTACGAGCAGTACTTC. Encoded protein: CASSPPLAGGSYEQYF. The chain uses TRBV12-3 or TRBV12-4 and TRBJ2-7; 12 bases align to TRBD2. With V trimmed by 5 bases and J by 1 base, 6 bases remained unmatched. The CDR3 consists of 16 residues.

The chain carries TRBV5-1 and TRBJ1-6; 11 bases line up with TRBD1. CDR1 is SGHRS, CDR2 YFSETQ, per germline. CDR3 length: 14 residues. The trim removed 4 bases at V and 9 bases at J, leaving 3 bases unmatched. The CDR3, as DNA: TGCGCCAGCAGCCCCGGACAGGGGGCTTCACCCCTCCACTTT. Protein: CASSPGQGASPLHF.

This chain connects TRBV12-3 or TRBV12-4 to TRBJ2-5; 7 nucleotides match TRBD2. The CDR3 is 14 residues long. The V segment lost 7 bases and the J segment 4 bases; nucleotides outside the gene matches: 9. The CDR3 spells CASTEGGLGETQYF. The CDR3 DNA sequence: TGTGCCAGCACGGAGGGCGGACTAGGAGAGACCCAGTACTTC.